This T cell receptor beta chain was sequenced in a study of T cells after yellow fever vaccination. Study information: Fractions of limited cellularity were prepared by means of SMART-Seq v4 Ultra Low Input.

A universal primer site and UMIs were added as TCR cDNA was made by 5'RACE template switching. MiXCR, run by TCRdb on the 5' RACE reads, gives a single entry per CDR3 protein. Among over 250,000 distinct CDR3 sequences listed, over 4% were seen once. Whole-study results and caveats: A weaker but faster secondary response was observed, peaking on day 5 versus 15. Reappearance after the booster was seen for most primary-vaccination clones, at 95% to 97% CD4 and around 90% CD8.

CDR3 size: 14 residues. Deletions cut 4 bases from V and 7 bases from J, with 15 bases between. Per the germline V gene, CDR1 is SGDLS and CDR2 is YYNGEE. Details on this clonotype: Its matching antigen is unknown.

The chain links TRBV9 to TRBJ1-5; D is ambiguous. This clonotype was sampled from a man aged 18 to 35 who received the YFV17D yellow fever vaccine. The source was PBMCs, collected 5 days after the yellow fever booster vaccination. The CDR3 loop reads CASSSRGGLQPQHF. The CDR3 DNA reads TGTGCCAGCAGCTCCAGAGGTGGACTCCAGCCCCAGCATTTT.